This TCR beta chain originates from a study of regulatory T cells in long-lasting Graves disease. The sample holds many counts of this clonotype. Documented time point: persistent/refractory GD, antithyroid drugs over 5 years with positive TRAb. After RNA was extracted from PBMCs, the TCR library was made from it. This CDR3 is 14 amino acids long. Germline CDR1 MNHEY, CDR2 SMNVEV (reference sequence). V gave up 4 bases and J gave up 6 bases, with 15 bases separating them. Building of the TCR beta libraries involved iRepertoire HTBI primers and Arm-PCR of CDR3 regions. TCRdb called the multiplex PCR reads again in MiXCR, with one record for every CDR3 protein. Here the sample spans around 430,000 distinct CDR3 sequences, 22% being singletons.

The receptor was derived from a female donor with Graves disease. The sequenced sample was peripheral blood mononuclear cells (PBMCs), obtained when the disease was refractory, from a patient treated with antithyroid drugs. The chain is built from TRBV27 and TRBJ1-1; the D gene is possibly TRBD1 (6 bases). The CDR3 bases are TGTGCCAGCAGTTCCCCCCTCAGGGGCGCTGAAGCTTTCTTT. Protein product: CASSSPLRGAEAFF.